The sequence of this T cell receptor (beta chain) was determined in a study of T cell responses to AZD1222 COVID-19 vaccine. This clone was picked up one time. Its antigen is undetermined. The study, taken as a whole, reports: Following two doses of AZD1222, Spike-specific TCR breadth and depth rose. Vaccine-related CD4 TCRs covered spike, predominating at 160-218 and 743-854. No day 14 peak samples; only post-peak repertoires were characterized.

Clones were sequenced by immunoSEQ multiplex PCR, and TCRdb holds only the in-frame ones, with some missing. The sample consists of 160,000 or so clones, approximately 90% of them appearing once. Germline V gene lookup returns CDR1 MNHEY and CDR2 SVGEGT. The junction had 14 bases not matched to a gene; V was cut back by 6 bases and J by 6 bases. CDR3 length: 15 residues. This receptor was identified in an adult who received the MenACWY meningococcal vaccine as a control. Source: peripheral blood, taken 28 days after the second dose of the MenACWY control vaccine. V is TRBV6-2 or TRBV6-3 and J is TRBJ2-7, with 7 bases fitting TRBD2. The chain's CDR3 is CASSPPWAGVSEQYF. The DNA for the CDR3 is TGTGCCAGCAGCCCGCCTTGGGCGGGAGTCTCCGAGCAGTACTTC.